This TCR beta chain was captured by sequencing in a study of Tregs in tolerant kidney transplant recipients. TCRdb keeps only in-frame clones here, not all; method: immunoSEQ multiplex PCR. The table includes about 120,000 clones, approximately 90% detected once. J gave up 2 bases and V 4 bases, and 5 bases lay outside the gene matches. CDR1 LNHDA and CDR2 SQIVND come from the germline V gene (reference sequence). The CDR3 totals 16 residues. This chain uses TRBV19 with TRBJ2-1; 10 bases line up with TRBD2. Specimen: CD4+ T cells from blood. This TCR was recovered from a human donor in good health. The CDR3 region is CASSSGLAGAYNEQFF. The DNA of the CDR3 is TGTGCCAGTAGTAGTGGGCTAGCGGGAGCCTACAATGAGCAGTTCTTC.